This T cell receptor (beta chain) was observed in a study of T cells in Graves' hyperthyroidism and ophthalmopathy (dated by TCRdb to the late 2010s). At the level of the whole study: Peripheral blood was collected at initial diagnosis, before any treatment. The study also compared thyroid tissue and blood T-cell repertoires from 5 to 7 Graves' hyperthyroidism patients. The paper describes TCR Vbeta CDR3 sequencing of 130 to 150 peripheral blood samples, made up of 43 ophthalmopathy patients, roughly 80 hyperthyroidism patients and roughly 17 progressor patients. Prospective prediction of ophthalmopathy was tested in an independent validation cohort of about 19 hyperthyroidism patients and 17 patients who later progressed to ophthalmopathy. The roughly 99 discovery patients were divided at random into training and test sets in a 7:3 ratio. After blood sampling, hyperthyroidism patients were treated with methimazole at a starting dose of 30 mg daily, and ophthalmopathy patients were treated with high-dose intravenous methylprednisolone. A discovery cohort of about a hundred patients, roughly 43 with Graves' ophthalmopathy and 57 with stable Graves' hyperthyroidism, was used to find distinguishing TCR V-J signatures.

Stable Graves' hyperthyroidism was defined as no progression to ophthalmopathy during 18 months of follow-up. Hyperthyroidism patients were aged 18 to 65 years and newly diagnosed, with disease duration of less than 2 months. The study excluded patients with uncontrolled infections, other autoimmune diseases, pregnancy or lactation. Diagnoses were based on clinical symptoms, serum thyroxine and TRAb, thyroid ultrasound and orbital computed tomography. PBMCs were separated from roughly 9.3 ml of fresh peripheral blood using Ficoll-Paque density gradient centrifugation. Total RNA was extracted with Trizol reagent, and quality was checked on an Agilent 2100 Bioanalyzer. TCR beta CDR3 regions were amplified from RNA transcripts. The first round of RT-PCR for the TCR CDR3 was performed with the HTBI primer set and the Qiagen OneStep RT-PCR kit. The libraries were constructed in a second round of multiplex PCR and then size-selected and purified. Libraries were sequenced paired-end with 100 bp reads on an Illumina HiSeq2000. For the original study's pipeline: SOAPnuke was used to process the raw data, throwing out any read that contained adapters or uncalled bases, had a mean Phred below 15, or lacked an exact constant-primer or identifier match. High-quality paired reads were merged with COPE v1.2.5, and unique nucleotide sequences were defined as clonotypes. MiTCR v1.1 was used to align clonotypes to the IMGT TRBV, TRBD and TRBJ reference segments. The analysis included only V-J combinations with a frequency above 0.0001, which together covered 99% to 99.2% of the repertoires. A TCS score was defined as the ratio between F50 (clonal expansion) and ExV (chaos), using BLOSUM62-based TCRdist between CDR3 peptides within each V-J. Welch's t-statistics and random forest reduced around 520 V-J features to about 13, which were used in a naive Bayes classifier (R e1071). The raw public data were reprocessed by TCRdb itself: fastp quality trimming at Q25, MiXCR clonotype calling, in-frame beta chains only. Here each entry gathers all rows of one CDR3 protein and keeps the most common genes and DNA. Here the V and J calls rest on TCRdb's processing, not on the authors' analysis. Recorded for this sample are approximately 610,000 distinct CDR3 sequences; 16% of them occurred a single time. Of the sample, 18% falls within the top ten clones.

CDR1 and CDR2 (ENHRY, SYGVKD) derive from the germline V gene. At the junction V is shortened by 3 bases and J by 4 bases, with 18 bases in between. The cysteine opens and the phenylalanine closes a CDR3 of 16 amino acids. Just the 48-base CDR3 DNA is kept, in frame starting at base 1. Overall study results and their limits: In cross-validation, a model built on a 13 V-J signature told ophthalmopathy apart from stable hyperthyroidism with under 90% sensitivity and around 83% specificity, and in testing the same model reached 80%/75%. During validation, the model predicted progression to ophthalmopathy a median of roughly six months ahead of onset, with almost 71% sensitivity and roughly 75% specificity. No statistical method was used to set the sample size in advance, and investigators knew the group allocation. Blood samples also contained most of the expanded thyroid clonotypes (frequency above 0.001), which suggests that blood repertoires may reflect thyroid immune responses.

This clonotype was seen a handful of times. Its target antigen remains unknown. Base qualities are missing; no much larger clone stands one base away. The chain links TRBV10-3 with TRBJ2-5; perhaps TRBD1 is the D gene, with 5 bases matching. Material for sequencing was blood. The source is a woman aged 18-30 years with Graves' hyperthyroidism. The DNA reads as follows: TGTGCCATCAGTGATAGGAAACAGGAGCCCCCAGAGACCCAGTACTTC. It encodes CAISDRKQEPPETQYF.